This T cell receptor (beta chain) was captured in a study of cytomegalovirus exposure and HLA in healthy donors. Generated by immunoSEQ multiplex PCR, the TCRdb table keeps only in-frame clones and is missing some. The data show 100,000 to 150,000 clones, 80% to 90% seen once. Details on this clone: Its antigen is unidentified.

J was trimmed by 0 bases and V by 3 bases; bases with no gene match: 4. Germline-derived CDR1 and CDR2 are MNHNS and SASEGT. This CDR3 has 16 amino acids. Study findings and constraints: According to the study, 180 or so TCR beta chains were cytomegalovirus-associated.

J is TRBJ2-1 and V is TRBV6-1; 8 bases match TRBD1. This TCR was sampled from a woman aged 18-29 years in good health and CMV-seronegative. The sequenced sample was PBMCs. The CDR3, as DNA: TGTGCCAGCAGTGACAGGGGGCCGAGCTCCTACAATGAGCAGTTCTTC. Protein: CASSDRGPSSYNEQFF.